Listed below are T cell receptor beta chains from one sample, sequenced in a study of cytomegalovirus exposure and HLA in healthy donors. TCRdb's table, derived via immunoSEQ multiplex PCR, lists solely in-frame clones and lacks some. Among over 150,000 clones listed, 70% to 85% were seen once. Sequencing was carried out using PBMCs. These receptors all stem from a woman aged 60-70 years in good health and CMV-seropositive. The CDR3 runs from the conserved cysteine through the conserved F or W. The order of the fields is D gene, J gene, clone size, V gene, CDR3 DNA, CDR3 protein. D genes are given only for firm matches. The listing skips clone size in some rows; elsewhere it reads once, few, many or a size class.

-,TRBJ1-5,once,TRBV6-6,TGTGCCAGCAGTCCGTGGGGGCTACAGGGTAATCAGCCCCAGCATTTT,CASSPWGLQGNQPQHF
-,TRBJ1-1,-,TRBV4-3,TGCGCCAGCAGCCAAGATCGAATAGGGAGTACTGAAGCTTTCTTT,CASSQDRIGSTEAFF
TRBD2,TRBJ2-4,-,TRBV4-2,TGTGCCAGCAGCCCGAGCGGGGGGGCCACAAACAGTCAGTACTTC,CASSPSGGATNSQYF
-,TRBJ2-1,-,TRBV30,TGTGCCTGGAGTGTTCACGGCAATGAGCAGTTCTTC,CAWSVHGNEQFF
-,TRBJ2-3,-,TRBV29-1,TGCAGCGTTGGGGCAGAGAGCACAGATACGCAGTATTTT,CSVGAESTDTQYF
-,TRBJ1-1,-,TRBV4-1,TGCGCCAGCAGCGTTCGTCAGGGGAACGGGGCGAACACTGAAGCTTTCTTT,CASSVRQGNGANTEAFF
TRBD1,TRBJ1-1,-,TRBV7-9,TGTGCCAGCAGCCCGTCCTCCGGGACAGATACTGAAGCTTTCTTT,CASSPSSGTDTEAFF
-,TRBJ2-4,few,TRBV7-9,TGTGCCAGCAGCCCGGGACTCACAAACATTCAGTACTTC,CASSPGLTNIQYF
TRBD2,TRBJ2-5,-,TRBV5-5,TGTGCCAGCAGCCCGCACAGGCTAGCGGGGGAGACCCAGTACTTC,CASSPHRLAGETQYF
-,TRBJ1-4,few,TRBV13,TGTGCCAGCAGCAAAAAACAGGTTACGATCGGGGGAAAACTGTTTTTT,CASSKKQVTIGGKLFF
-,TRBJ1-4,-,TRBV30,TGTGCCTGGAGCCAGGGGAGTGAAAAACTGTTTTTT,CAWSQGSEKLFF
TRBD1,TRBJ2-4,-,TRBV20-1,TGCAGTGCTAGAGGGGACAGGGGAAAGTACTTC,CSARGDRGKYF
TRBD2,TRBJ2-7,few,TRBV19,TGTGCCAGTAGTGCCGGACTAGCGGGAGCCTCCTACGAGCAGTACTTC,CASSAGLAGASYEQYF
-,TRBJ2-7,-,TRBV5-5,TGTGCCAGCAGCTCGACTACCCCAGGGGTTGTAGGAACCTACGAGCAGTACTTC,CASSSTTPGVVGTYEQYF
-,TRBJ1-5,-,TRBV6-5,TGTGCCAGCAGTTACGAGGCGTATCAGCCCCAGCATTTT,CASSYEAYQPQHF
TRBD2,TRBJ2-1,-,TRBV6-5,TGTGCCAGCCAAGCGGGGGGGAATGAGCAGTTCTTC,CASQAGGNEQFF
-,TRBJ1-2,-,TRBV9,TGTGCCAGCAGCCCACCGGCGGGGGGATCCAACTATGGCTACACCTTC,CASSPPAGGSNYGYTF
-,TRBJ1-2,-,TRBV4-1,TGCGCCAGCAGCCAAGATCGAGGGAGCGGCTATGGCTACACCTTC,CASSQDRGSGYGYTF
TRBD1,TRBJ1-1,few,TRBV4-3,TGCGCCAGCAGCCACCAGGGGGTCACTGAAGCTTTCTTT,CASSHQGVTEAFF
TRBD2,TRBJ2-5,-,TRBV9,TGTGCCAGCAGCGAACTAGCGGGAGCTCCCCAGTACTTC,CASSELAGAPQYF
-,TRBJ2-7,-,TRBV28,TGTGCCAGCAGTTCTTTCTACGAGCAGTACTTC,CASSSFYEQYF
TRBD1,TRBJ2-7,-,TRBV5-5,TGTGCCAGCAGCTTCGGACAGGGAGTCTACGAGCAGTACTTC,CASSFGQGVYEQYF
-,TRBJ1-2,-,TRBV7-9,TGTGCCAGCAGCGCCGGCAGGGTGGATGGCTACACCTTC,CASSAGRVDGYTF
TRBD1,TRBJ1-2,few,TRBV2,TGTGCCAGCAGTGAAGCGGGGACAGGTGGCGGCTATGGCTACACCTTC,CASSEAGTGGGYGYTF